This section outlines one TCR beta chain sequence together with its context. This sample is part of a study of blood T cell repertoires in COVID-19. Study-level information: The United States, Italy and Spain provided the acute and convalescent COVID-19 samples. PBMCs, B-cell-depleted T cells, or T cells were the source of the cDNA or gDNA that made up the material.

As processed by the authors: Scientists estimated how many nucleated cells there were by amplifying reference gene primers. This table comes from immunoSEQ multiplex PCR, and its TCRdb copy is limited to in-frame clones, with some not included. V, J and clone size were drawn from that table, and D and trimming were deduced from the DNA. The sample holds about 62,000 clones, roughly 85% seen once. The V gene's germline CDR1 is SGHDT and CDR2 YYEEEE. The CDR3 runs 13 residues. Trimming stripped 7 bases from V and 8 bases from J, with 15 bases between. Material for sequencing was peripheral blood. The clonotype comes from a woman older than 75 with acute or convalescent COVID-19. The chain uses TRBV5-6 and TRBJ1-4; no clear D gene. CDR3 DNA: TGTGCCAGCGCAAGCGGGGATTGGGAAAAACTGTTTTTT. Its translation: CASASGDWEKLFF. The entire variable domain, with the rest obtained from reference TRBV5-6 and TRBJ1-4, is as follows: DAGVTQSPTHLIKTRGQQVTLRCSPKSGHDTVSWYQQALGQGPQFIFQYYEEEERQRGNFPDRFSGHQFPNYSSELNVNALLLGDSALYLCASASGDWEKLFFGSGTQLSVL.